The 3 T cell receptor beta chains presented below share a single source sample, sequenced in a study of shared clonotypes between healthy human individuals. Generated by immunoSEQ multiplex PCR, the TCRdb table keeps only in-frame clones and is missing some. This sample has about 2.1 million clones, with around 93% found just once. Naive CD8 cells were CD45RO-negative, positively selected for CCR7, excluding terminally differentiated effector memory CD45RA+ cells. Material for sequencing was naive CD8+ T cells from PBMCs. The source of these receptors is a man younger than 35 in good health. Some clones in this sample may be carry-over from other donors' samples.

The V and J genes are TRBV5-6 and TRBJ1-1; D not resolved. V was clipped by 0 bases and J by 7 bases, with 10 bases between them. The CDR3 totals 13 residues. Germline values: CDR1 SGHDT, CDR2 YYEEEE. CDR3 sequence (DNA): TGTGCCAGCAGCTTGGTTGGGGAAAATGAAGCTTTCTTT. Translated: CASSLVGENEAFF.

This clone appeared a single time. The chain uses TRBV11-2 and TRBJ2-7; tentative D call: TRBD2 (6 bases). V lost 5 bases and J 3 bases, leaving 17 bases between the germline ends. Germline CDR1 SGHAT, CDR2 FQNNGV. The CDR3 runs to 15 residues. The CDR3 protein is CASSLPGAAFYEQYF. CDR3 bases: TGTGCCAGCAGCCTCCCGGGAGCGGCGTTCTACGAGCAGTACTTC.

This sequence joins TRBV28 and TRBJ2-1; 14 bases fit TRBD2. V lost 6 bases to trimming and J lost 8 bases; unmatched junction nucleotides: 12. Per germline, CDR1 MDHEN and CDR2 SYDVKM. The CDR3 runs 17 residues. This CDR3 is CASSERLAGGPNDEQFF. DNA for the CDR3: TGTGCCAGCAGCGAACGACTAGCGGGAGGGCCTAATGATGAGCAGTTCTTC. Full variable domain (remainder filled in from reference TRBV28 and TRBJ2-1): DVKVTQSSRYLVKRTGEKVFLECVQDMDHENMFWYRQDPGLGLRLIYFSYDVKMKEKGDIPEGYSVSREKKERFSLILESASTNQTSMYLCASSERLAGGPNDEQFFGPGTRLTVL.